This TCR beta chain was retrieved from a study of T cell responses to AZD1222 COVID-19 vaccine. Study-level results: Scientists sampled the repertoires only once the peak T cell response had passed.

In regard to this clone: Its antigen is not known.

The V end was cut by 3 bases, the J end by 5 bases, with 18 bases between. The CDR3 spans 16 residues. The germline CDR1 and CDR2 sequences are LNHDA and SQIVND (reference sequence). Method: immunoSEQ multiplex PCR; TCRdb's copy keeps in-frame clones and lacks some. The data contain about 260,000 clones, approximately 93% of them singletons. The origin of this receptor is an adult in good health. The sequenced sample was peripheral blood, obtained on day 0 of AZD1222 vaccination. The chain has TRBV19 and TRBJ2-3; D perhaps matches TRBD1 (5 bases). The CDR3 sequence is CASSIGGAEKGDTQYF. The CDR3 bases are TGTGCCAGTAGTATCGGTGGGGCCGAGAAAGGAGATACGCAGTATTTT.